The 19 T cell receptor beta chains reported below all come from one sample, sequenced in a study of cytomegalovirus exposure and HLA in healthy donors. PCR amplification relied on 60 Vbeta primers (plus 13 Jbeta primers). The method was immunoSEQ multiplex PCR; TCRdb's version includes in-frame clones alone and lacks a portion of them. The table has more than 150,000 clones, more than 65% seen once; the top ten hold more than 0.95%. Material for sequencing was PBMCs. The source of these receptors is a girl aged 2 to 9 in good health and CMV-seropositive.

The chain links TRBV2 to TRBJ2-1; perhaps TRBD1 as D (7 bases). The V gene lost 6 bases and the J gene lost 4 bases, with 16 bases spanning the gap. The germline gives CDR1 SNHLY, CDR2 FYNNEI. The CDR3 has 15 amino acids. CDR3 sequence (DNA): TGTGCCAGCAGGCTCACGACAGGGAGGTACAATGAGCAGTTCTTC. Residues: CASRLTTGRYNEQFF. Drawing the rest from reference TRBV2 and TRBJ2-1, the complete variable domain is EPEVTQTPSHQVTQMGQEVILRCVPISNHLYFYWYRQILGQKVEFLVSFYNNEISEKSEIFDDQFSVERPDGSNFTLKIRSTKLEDSAMYFCASRLTTGRYNEQFFGPGTRLTVL.

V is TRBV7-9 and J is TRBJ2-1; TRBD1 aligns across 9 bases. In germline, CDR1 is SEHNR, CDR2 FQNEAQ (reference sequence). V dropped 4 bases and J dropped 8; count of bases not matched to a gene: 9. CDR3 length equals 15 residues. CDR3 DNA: TGTGCCAGCAGCTCCTCGGGACAGGGTCTCGATGAGCAGTTCTTC. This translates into CASSSSGQGLDEQFF.

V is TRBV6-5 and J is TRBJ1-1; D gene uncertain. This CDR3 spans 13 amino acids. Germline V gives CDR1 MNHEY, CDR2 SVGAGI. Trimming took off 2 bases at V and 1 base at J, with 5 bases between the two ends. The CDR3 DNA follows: TGTGCCAGCAGTTACACGGGGAACACTGAAGCTTTCTTT. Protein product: CASSYTGNTEAFF.

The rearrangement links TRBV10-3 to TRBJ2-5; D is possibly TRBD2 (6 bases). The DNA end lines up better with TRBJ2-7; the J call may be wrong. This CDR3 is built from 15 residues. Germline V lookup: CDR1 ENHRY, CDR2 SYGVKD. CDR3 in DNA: TGTGCCATCAGTGAGTCTAGGCGGGGTGACTACGAGCAGTACTTC. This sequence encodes CAISESRRGDYEQYF.

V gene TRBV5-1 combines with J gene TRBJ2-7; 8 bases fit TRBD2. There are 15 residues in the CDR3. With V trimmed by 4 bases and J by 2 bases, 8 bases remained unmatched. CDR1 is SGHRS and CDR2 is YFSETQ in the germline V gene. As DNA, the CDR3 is TGCGCCAGCAGCCCCGGGGGGGCCCTTACCTACGAGCAGTACTTC. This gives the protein CASSPGGALTYEQYF.

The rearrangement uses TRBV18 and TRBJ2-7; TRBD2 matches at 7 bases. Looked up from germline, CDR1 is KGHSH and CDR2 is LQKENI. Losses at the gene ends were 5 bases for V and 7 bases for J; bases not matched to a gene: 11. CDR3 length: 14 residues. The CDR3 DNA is TGTGCCAGCTCAAAAGCGGGAACCGAGTATGAGCAGTACTTC. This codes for CASSKAGTEYEQYF.

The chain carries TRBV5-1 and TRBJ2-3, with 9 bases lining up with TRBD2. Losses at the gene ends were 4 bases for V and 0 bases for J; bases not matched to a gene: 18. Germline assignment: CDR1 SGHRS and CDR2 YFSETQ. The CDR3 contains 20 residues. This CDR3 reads CASSHQAGLAGHGSTDTQYF. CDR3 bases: TGCGCCAGCAGCCACCAGGCGGGCCTAGCGGGACACGGTAGCACAGATACGCAGTATTTT.

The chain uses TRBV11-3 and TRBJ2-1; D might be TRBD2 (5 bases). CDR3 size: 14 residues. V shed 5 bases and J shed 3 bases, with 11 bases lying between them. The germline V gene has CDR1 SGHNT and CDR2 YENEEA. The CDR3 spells CASSGREHYNEQFF. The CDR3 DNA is TGTGCCAGCAGCGGCCGGGAACACTACAATGAGCAGTTCTTC.

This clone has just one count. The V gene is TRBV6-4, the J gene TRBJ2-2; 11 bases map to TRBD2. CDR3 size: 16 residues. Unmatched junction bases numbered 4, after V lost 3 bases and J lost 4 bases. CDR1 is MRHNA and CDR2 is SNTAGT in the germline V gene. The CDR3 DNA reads TGTGCCAGCAGTGAAGTAGCGGGAGGGCCCACCGGGGAGCTGTTTTTT. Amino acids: CASSEVAGGPTGELFF.

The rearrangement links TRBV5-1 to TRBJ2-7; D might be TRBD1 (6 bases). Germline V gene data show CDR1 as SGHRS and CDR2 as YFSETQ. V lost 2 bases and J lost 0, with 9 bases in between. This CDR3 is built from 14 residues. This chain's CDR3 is CASSLGQTSYEQYF. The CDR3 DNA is TGCGCCAGCAGCTTAGGACAGACCTCCTACGAGCAGTACTTC. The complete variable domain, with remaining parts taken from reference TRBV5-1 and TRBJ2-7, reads KAGVTQTPRYLIKTRGQQVTLSCSPISGHRSVSWYQQTPGQGLQFLFEYFSETQRNKGNFPGRFSGRQFSNSRSEMNVSTLELGDSALYLCASSLGQTSYEQYFGPGTRLTVT.

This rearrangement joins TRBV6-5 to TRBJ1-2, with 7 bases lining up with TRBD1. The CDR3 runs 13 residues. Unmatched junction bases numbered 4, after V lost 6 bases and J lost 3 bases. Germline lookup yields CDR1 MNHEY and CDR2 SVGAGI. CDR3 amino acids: CASRPGTDYGYTF. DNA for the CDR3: TGTGCCAGCAGGCCCGGGACAGACTATGGCTACACCTTC.

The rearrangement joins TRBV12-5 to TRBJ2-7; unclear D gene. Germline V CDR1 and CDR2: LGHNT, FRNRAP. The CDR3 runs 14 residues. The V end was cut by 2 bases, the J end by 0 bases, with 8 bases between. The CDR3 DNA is TGTGCTAGTGGTTTGTACGGTCTCTCCTACGAGCAGTACTTC. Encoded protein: CASGLYGLSYEQYF. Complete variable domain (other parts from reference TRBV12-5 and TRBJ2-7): DARVTQTPRHKVTEMGQEVTMRCQPILGHNTVFWYRQTMMQGLELLAYFRNRAPLDDSGMPKDRFSAEMPDATLATLKIQPSEPRDSAVYFCASGLYGLSYEQYFGPGTRLTVT.

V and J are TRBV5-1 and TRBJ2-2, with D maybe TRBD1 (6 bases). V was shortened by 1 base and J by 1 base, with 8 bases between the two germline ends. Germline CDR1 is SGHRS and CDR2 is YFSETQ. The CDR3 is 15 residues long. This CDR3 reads CASSLKGENTGELFF. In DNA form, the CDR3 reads TGCGCCAGCAGCTTGAAGGGGGAGAACACCGGGGAGCTGTTTTTT.

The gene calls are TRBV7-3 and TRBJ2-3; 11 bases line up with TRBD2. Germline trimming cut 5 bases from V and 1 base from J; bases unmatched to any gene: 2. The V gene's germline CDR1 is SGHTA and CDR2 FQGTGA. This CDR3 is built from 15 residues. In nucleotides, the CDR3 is TGTGCCAGCAGCATACTAGCGGGAGGCACAGATACGCAGTATTTT. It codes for CASSILAGGTDTQYF.

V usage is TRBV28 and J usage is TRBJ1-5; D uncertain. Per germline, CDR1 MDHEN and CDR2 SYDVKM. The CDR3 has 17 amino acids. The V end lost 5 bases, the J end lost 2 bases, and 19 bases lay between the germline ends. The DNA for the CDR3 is TGTGCCAGCAGTCCACCAGAGGCGGTTATGGGCAATCAGCCCCAGCATTTT. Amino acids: CASSPPEAVMGNQPQHF.

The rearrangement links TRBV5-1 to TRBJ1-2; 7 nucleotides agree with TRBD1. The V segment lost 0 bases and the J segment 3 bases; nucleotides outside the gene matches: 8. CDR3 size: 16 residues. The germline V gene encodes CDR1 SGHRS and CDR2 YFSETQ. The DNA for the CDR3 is TGCGCCAGCAGCTTGGTTTTAGGGGGCAATCACTATGGCTACACCTTC. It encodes CASSLVLGGNHYGYTF.

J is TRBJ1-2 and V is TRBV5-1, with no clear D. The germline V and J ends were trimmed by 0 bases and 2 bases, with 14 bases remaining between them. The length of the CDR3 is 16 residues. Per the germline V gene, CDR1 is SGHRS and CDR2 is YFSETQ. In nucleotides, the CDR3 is TGCGCCAGCAGCTTGGGCGGCAGCCTAACGAACTATGGCTACACCTTC. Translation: CASSLGGSLTNYGYTF. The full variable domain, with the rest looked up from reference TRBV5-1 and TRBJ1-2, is KAGVTQTPRYLIKTRGQQVTLSCSPISGHRSVSWYQQTPGQGLQFLFEYFSETQRNKGNFPGRFSGRQFSNSRSEMNVSTLELGDSALYLCASSLGGSLTNYGYTFGSGTRLTVV.

DNA for the CDR3: TGTGCCAGCATTCAGAATGAAAAACTGTTTTTT. Translating it yields CASIQNEKLFF. The chain uses TRBV7-9 and TRBJ1-4; D remains ambiguous. Germline V CDR1 and CDR2: SEHNR, FQNEAQ (reference sequence). The V end lost 7 bases, the J end lost 5 bases, and 5 bases lay between the germline ends. CDR3 length: 11 amino acids. Together with reference TRBV7-9 and TRBJ1-4, the CDR3 gives the full variable domain: DTGVSQNPRHKITKRGQNVTFRCDPISEHNRLYWYRQTLGQGPEFLTYFQNEAQLEKSRLLSDRFSAERPKGSFSTLEIQRTEQGDSAMYLCASIQNEKLFFGSGTQLSVL.

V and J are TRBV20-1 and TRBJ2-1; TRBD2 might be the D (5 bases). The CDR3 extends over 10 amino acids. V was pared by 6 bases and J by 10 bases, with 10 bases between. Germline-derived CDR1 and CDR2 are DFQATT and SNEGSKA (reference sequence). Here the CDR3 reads CSARRSEQFF. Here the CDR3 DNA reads TGCAGTGCCCGGAGGAGCGAGCAGTTCTTC.